This T cell receptor (beta chain) stems from a study of T cell repertoires and HLA-DP antigens. For the study at large: Transduced HeLa cells presented HLA-DP to CD4+ T cells.

To note about this clone: Its antigen is undetermined.

Germline CDR1 is SGHTA and CDR2 is FQGTGA. The ends were cut back, 4 bases at V and 4 bases at J, with 13 bases in the middle. This CDR3 is 15 amino acids long. Amplification used primers for 54 TRBV and 13 TRBJ segments. Pre-culture CD4+ samples were sequenced deeply, targeting more than 150,000 T cell genomes. Assay: immunoSEQ multiplex PCR; the TCRdb copy retains only in-frame clones and omits some. The repertoire includes 65,000 to 95,000 clones, around four fifths of them detected once, and about 1.4% sits in the top ten. The chain is built from TRBV7-3 and TRBJ2-2; D gene unclear. Sequencing was done on a sample of CD4+ T cells from PBMCs. This sequence was found in a man aged 60 to 69 in good health and CMV-seronegative. CDR3: CASSSPVGRTGELFF. The DNA of the CDR3 is TGTGCCAGCAGCTCCCCCGTAGGGCGCACCGGGGAGCTGTTTTTT.